The clone carrying this T cell receptor beta chain was seen ten or more times. The antigen is undetermined. This specimen comes from a study of blood T cells in healthy people across ages. Total RNA amounts of at least 5 micrograms were extracted per sample. Germline assignment: CDR1 DFQATT and CDR2 SNEGSKA (reference sequence). V was cut by 2 bases and J by 4 bases, with 18 bases left in between. The CDR3 contains 16 residues. Sample-barcoded 5' priming and a J-beta primer mix drove a second PCR of roughly 6 to 12 cycles. TCRdb reanalysed the 5' RACE reads using MiXCR and keeps one entry per CDR3 protein. This sample carries some 930,000 distinct CDR3 sequences, just under 30% of them seen once, and the ten largest clones take roughly a tenth. Whole-study findings and limits: Naive T cell percentage showed a strong correlation with the diversity of TCR beta.

The same sample was also studied in work on T cells of mothers and their children.

Sequencing input: blood. This TCR came from a woman aged 40 to 55 in good health. The chain links TRBV20-1 to TRBJ2-1; possibly TRBD2 for D (5 bases). The CDR3 sequence: CSARNPAARGYNEQFF. The DNA for the CDR3 is TGCAGTGCTAGAAACCCCGCGGCTCGCGGGTACAATGAGCAGTTCTTC.